This TCR beta chain was profiled in a study of TIL therapy for anti-PD-1-resistant metastatic lung cancer. For the study at large: Tumors had a median PD-L1 proportion score of about 6%.

Germline loops: CDR1 MNHEY, CDR2 SVGAGI. The V gene end was trimmed by 6 bases and the J gene end by 2 bases; junction bases not matched to a gene: 7. There are 15 residues in the CDR3. Time point meaning: pre-treatment sample, taken before nivolumab and TIL therapy. Most excised metastases sampled were pleural nodules or supraclavicular lymph nodes. Enrollment ran from 2017 to early 2020. This was the immunoSEQ v3 assay. Only in-frame clones appear in the TCRdb table, and some are missing; sequencing was by immunoSEQ multiplex PCR. There are approximately 95,000 clones in the sample; about two thirds occur only once, and approximately 10% lies in the top ten.

The chain carries TRBV6-5 and TRBJ1-5, with 7 bases fitting TRBD1. The TCR comes from a person aged 25-80 years with non-small cell lung cancer. The sequencing here drew on tumor tissue, taken at baseline. The CDR3 sequence: CASRMTGLGNQPQHF. In DNA form, the CDR3 reads TGTGCCAGCAGGATGACAGGGCTAGGCAATCAGCCCCAGCATTTT.